This T cell receptor beta chain was sequenced in a study of T cell repertoires in cytomegalovirus infection (dated by TCRdb to the late 2010s). About the investigation overall: Peptide stimulations targeted recently identified HLA-C-restricted CMV epitopes, whose presentation resists viral immunomodulation, together with well-studied HLA-B-restricted epitopes. Donor HLA type was relevant to the analysis, because carriage of CMV infection together with the matching HLA type was indicated by public TCR beta signatures.

Study-wide findings and limitations: The ex vivo response was dominated by HLA-C-restricted CMV-specific TCR beta clonotypes, which also provided the single most frequent clonotype in two of eight donors. In both this cohort and an independent cohort of a few hundred donors, the cumulative frequency of public TCR beta family members distinguished carriers of CMV infection plus the relevant HLA type.

Concerning this clonotype: Its antigen specificity is not known. Per-base qualities were not stored, and no clone one base away is much larger.

These reads were obtained on an Illumina HiSeq 1500. TCRdb reworked the public reads: Q25 trimming with fastp, MiXCR clone assembly, productive beta chains retained. Each CDR3 protein gets just one entry, which takes the most common genes and DNA from the rows behind it. Across this sample there are approximately 770,000 distinct CDR3 sequences, with almost 30% seen only once. Of the sample, around 14% falls within the top ten clones. What this sample's treatment or condition label stands for: in vitro stimulation with specific CMV peptide epitopes to enrich CMV-specific T cells. The specimen was cultured CD8+ T cells from PBMCs, collected from culture after CMV antigen stimulation. The clonotype comes from a human donor in good health (CMV status not recorded). Some clones in this sample may be carry-over from other donors' samples.

The DNA sequence reads TGCGCCAGCAGCCAGGATACAGGGGAGGGATTGACCCAGTACTTC. Its protein is CASSQDTGEGLTQYF. The sequence joins TRBV4-1 to TRBJ2-5; the D gene could be either TRBD1 or TRBD2, each agreeing at 7 bases. In the germline V gene, CDR1 corresponds to MGHRA and CDR2 to YSYEKL. The V and J ends are trimmed by 3 bases and 7 bases, leaving 18 bases between them. Spanning cysteine to phenylalanine, the CDR3 consists of 15 amino acids. The retained sequence is limited to the CDR3, 45 bases, with the frame set at the first base.